This TCR beta chain originates from a study of blood T cell repertoires in COVID-19. Using immunoSEQ multiplex PCR, the repertoire was profiled, and TCRdb retains in-frame clones only, with some absent. The data contain fewer than 200,000 clones, around four fifths of them singletons. This CDR3 comprises 18 residues. The ends lost 0 bases at V and 6 bases at J; junction bases unmatched: 14. In germline, CDR1 is GTSNPN, CDR2 SVGIG (reference sequence). The receptor was isolated from a woman in her forties or fifties in a cohort exposed to, infected with or recovered from COVID-19 (not recorded which). The chain employs TRBV30 and TRBJ2-5; 12 bases are a match to TRBD2. Specimen: PBMCs or T cells enriched from blood (not recorded which). In DNA, the CDR3 is TGTGCCTGGAGTGTTCCTAGCGGGGGGGCCGGCCGTGCTCAGACCCAGTACTTC. It translates to CAWSVPSGGAGRAQTQYF.